This entry describes one T cell receptor (beta chain). Its specificity is not known. With the Oncomine TCR Beta short-read assay, DNA from cultured CD4+ T cells was sequenced. TCRdb passed the PCR reads through MiXCR, listing each CDR3 protein once. The profile shows 10,000 to 15,000 distinct CDR3 sequences, 30% of them singletons. This specimen comes from a study of vaccination and CD4 T cells after COVID-19. Study-wide background: Once diagnosed, patients had post-COVID samples drawn a median approximately 100 days later (range 35 to 161). A median of around 70 days (range 14 to 241) separated dose two from the taking of post-vaccine samples. The stimulating agents, overlapping spike peptides, came from SARS-CoV-2, HCoV-NL63, HCoV-OC43 and HCoV-229E.

The CDR3 length is 17 residues. J lost 6 bases, V lost 1 base, and 11 bases had no gene match. Treatment specified: roughly ten-day PBMC culture with coronavirus spike peptide pools or control peptides (ViraFEST assay). On day 3 and again on day 7, fresh IL-2 medium was used to replace half the medium. The J gene is TRBJ2-2, the V gene TRBV12-3 or TRBV12-4; 7 bases map to TRBD1. The specimen was cultured CD4+ T cells from blood. This receptor was identified in a human donor with COVID-19. CDR3 sequence reads: CASSLGSRGLLAGELFF. CDR3 coding DNA: TGTGCCAGCAGTTTAGGGTCCAGGGGGTTGCTTGCCGGGGAGCTGTTTTTT.